This TCR beta chain was profiled in a study of shared clonotypes between healthy human individuals. Study as a whole: Every donor yielded three CD4 naive, three CD4 memory, two CD8 naive and one CD8 memory plate. Study results and limitations: Naive subsets typically showed greater estimated richness than memory subsets.

A remark on this clone: Its antigen is still unknown.

This CDR3 has 14 amino acids. Per germline, CDR1 SGDLS and CDR2 YYNGEE. Trimming removed 4 bases from V and 2 bases from J; junction bases left unmatched: 3. This table comes from immunoSEQ multiplex PCR, and its TCRdb copy is limited to in-frame clones, with some not included. The table lists about 2,500,000 clones, approximately 90% of them singletons. The receptor was isolated from a man between 18 and 35 years old in good health. What was sequenced was naive CD4+ T cells sorted from blood. The subset is: CD45RA+ positively selected. V gene TRBV9 combines with J gene TRBJ2-1; 7 bases fit TRBD1. The DNA of the CDR3 is TGTGCCAGCAGCCCTACAGGGGCCTACAATGAGCAGTTCTTC. Protein product: CASSPTGAYNEQFF.